These T cell receptor beta chains were read from a single sample in a study of blood T cells in healthy people across ages. Via MiXCR, TCRdb re-called the 5' RACE reads, giving one row per CDR3 protein. The table shows about 640,000 distinct CDR3 sequences, with around three fifths occurring only once. Sequencing was carried out using blood. The origin of the receptors is a man in his 60s in good health. Both conserved end residues are part of each CDR3. A D gene is named only where the DNA matches it firmly. A row's size may be missing; if present it is once, few, many or a size class.

v_gene,d_gene,abundance,j_gene,CDR3nt,CDR3aa
TRBV4-2,.,.,TRBJ1-2,TGTGCCAGCAGCCAAGAGGTTGGGGCCCTGGGTAGGGAACACTATGGCTACACCTTC,CASSQEVGALGREHYGYTF
TRBV9,TRBD2,.,TRBJ2-2,TGTGCCAGCAGCGTAGGCAGTAGCGGGGTCACCGGGGAGCTGTTTTTT,CASSVGSSGVTGELFF
TRBV12-3/TRBV12-4,.,.,TRBJ2-3,TGTGCCAGCAGGACCGGCAGTCGGGGCCCAGATACGCAGTATTTT,CASRTGSRGPDTQYF
TRBV10-3,TRBD2,.,TRBJ2-3,TGTGCCATCAGTGATGGGAGCGGGGGGGCCTCAGATACGCAGTATTTT,CAISDGSGGASDTQYF
TRBV5-1,.,.,TRBJ2-1,TGCGCCAGCGTGGCTAGCTTCGACAATGAGCAGTTCTTC,CASVASFDNEQFF
TRBV4-2,.,.,TRBJ1-2,TGTGCCAGCAGCCAAGATCTTCGCAGAACTCGTGGCTACACCTTC,CASSQDLRRTRGYTF
TRBV7-2,.,.,TRBJ2-7,TGTGCCAGCAGCTTAGTGACGGCCGCGGGGGAGCAGTACTTC,CASSLVTAAGEQYF
TRBV14,.,.,TRBJ2-7,TGTGCCAGCAGCCAAGGCTCTGGCAGGGGAAGCGAGCAGTACTTC,CASSQGSGRGSEQYF
TRBV7-6,.,few,TRBJ2-1,TGTGCCAGCAGCGTTAGCGTGGGTGAGCAGTTCTTC,CASSVSVGEQFF
TRBV7-2,.,.,TRBJ2-5,TGTGCCAGCAGCTTTCAAGCGGGCCCAGGGGAGACCCAGTACTTC,CASSFQAGPGETQYF
TRBV7-2,.,.,TRBJ2-5,TGTGCCAGCAGCTTCGAGTTGGGGGAGACCCAGTACTTC,CASSFELGETQYF
TRBV5-1,TRBD1,.,TRBJ2-2,TGCGCCAGCAGCTTGGGGGACAGAAAGAACACCGGGGAGCTGTTTTTT,CASSLGDRKNTGELFF
TRBV25-1,.,.,TRBJ1-6,TGTGCCAGCAGTATCAGCGGCAGGGGTGGAGCAGGACCCCTCCACTTT,CASSISGRGGAGPLHF
TRBV3-1,TRBD1,.,TRBJ2-4,TGTGCCAGCAGCCAACTCCTAGGGACAGGGGCGAAAAACATTCAGTACTTC,CASSQLLGTGAKNIQYF
TRBV20-1,.,.,TRBJ2-2,TGCAGTGCGGAACGTCGGGCCAGATCCACCGGGGAGCTGTTTTTT,CSAERRARSTGELFF
TRBV5-4,TRBD2,once,TRBJ2-1,TGTGCCAGCAGCACGGCCGGGACTAGCGTACCCAGCTCCTACAATGAGCAGTTCTTC,CASSTAGTSVPSSYNEQFF
TRBV7-2,TRBD1,.,TRBJ2-7,TGTGCCAGCAGCTTACGGACAGGGAGCGGCGAGCAGTACTTC,CASSLRTGSGEQYF
TRBV12-5,TRBD1,.,TRBJ1-5,TGTGCTAGTGGTTCTCGACAGGGGAGATTCAATCAGCCCCAGCATTTT,CASGSRQGRFNQPQHF
TRBV6-5,.,.,TRBJ2-3,TGTGCCAGCAGCCCGGAGGGGGGACGGGGTAATACGCAGTATTTT,CASSPEGGRGNTQYF
TRBV27,.,.,TRBJ2-1,TGTGCCAGCAGCAGCACCAGGGGCCGGGATGAGCAGTTCTTC,CASSSTRGRDEQFF
TRBV12-3/TRBV12-4,TRBD1,few,TRBJ2-7,TGTGCCAGCGGGGACAGGGTAACCTACGAGCAGTACTTC,CASGDRVTYEQYF
TRBV28,TRBD2,.,TRBJ2-1,TGTGCCAGCAGTTTAGGCGGGGGGGTTACCGGTGAGCAGTTCTTC,CASSLGGGVTGEQFF
TRBV4-2,.,.,TRBJ2-4,TGTGCCAGCAGCCATCCGAGACTAGAGGGGCGGAACATTCAGTACTTC,CASSHPRLEGRNIQYF
TRBV7-2,.,.,TRBJ2-3,TGTGCCAGCAGCTTAAGCGGGCCCACGCAGTATTTT,CASSLSGPTQYF
TRBV7-7,.,few,TRBJ2-5,TGTGCCAGCAGCTTAGCGTCGCTACAGGGAGAAGAGACCCAGTACTTC,CASSLASLQGEETQYF
TRBV10-3,TRBD2,few,TRBJ2-5,TGTGCCATCAGTGACCCTCTAGCGGGGCTACAAGAGACCCAGTACTTC,CAISDPLAGLQETQYF
TRBV3-1,TRBD1,.,TRBJ2-7,TGTGCCAGCAGCCGCGGGACAGGGGGGGCCTACGAGCAGTACTTC,CASSRGTGGAYEQYF
TRBV10-3,.,.,TRBJ2-1,TGTGCCATCAGTCAGGGGTCGAGCTCCTACAATGAGCAGTTCTTC,CAISQGSSSYNEQFF
TRBV11-1,.,once,TRBJ1-1,TGTGCCAGCAGCTTATCGTCCATCACTGAAGCTTTCTTT,CASSLSSITEAFF